This entry is about one TCR beta chain. These data are taken from a study of regulatory T cells in long-lasting Graves disease. The time point denotes: persistent/refractory GD, antithyroid drugs over 5 years with positive TRAb. The TCR library was made from RNA extracted from PBMCs. Arm-PCR with iRepertoire HTBI primers amplified the CDR3 regions for these TCR beta libraries. MiXCR, run by TCRdb on the multiplex PCR reads, gives a single entry per CDR3 protein. The sample shows around 510,000 distinct CDR3 sequences, about a fifth of them seen only once. This receptor was obtained from a female donor with Graves disease. The material sequenced was peripheral blood mononuclear cells (PBMCs), taken when the disease was refractory, from a patient treated with antithyroid drugs.

CDR3 sequence (DNA): TGTGCCAGCAGCCGGGACCAGGGAGCCTCCTACGAGCAGTACTTC. Its translation: CASSRDQGASYEQYF. This sequence joins TRBV7-6 and TRBJ2-7; the D call may be TRBD1 or TRBD2 (5 bases each). V lost 5 bases and J 0 bases, leaving 14 bases between the germline ends. The CDR3 extends over 15 amino acids. Per the germline V gene, CDR1 is SGHVS and CDR2 is FNYEAQ. The complete variable domain, with remaining parts taken from reference TRBV7-6 and TRBJ2-7, reads GAGVSQSPRYKVTKRGQDVALRCDPISGHVSLYWYRQALGQGPEFLTYFNYEAQQDKSGLPNDRFSAERPEGSISTLTIQRTEQRDSAMYRCASSRDQGASYEQYFGPGTRLTVT.